Shown below are 3 T cell receptor beta chains from a single sample sequenced in a study of neurological immune-mediated disorders. Each CDR3 protein gets one entry after TCRdb re-called the 5' RACE reads with MiXCR. This table holds 80,000 to 100,000 distinct CDR3 sequences, around 3.4% found once. Material: PBMCs. These receptors all stem from a woman in her fifties or sixties with multiple sclerosis.

This clonotype was detected ten times or more. The chain recombines TRBV6-5 with TRBJ2-7; D is ambiguous. The CDR3 extends over 15 amino acids. Trimming took off 0 bases at V and 3 bases at J, with 12 bases between the two ends. Germline assignment: CDR1 MNHEY and CDR2 SVGAGI. The CDR3 DNA reads as TGTGCCAGCAGTTACTCGAAGAGTTGGCTCTACGAGCAGTACTTC. Translated, it gives CASSYSKSWLYEQYF.

This clonotype was picked up many times. The chain recombines TRBV7-2 with TRBJ1-6; D might be TRBD1 (5 bases). V was clipped by 2 bases and J by 7 bases, with 12 bases between them. The CDR3 spans 15 residues. Germline CDR1 reads SGHTA; CDR2 reads FQGNSA. CDR3 residues: CASSLYDSANSPLHF. The DNA of the CDR3 is TGTGCCAGCAGCTTATACGACAGCGCGAATTCACCCCTCCACTTT.

The chain links TRBV6-2 or TRBV6-3 to TRBJ2-3, with 9 bases fitting TRBD1. V lost 7 bases to trimming and J lost 1 base; unmatched junction nucleotides: 6. The CDR3 covers 15 residues. Germline V CDR1 and CDR2: MNHEY, SVGEGT. CDR3 residues: CASIYRDRGTDTQYF. DNA for the CDR3: TGTGCCAGCATCTACCGGGACAGGGGCACAGATACGCAGTATTTT.